The entry below describes one T cell receptor (beta chain). This record belongs to a study of cytomegalovirus exposure and HLA in healthy donors. 60 Vbeta and 13 Jbeta primers were used in PCR. TCRdb's table, derived via immunoSEQ multiplex PCR, lists solely in-frame clones and lacks some. The sample holds some 87,000 clones, around 70% seen once. Germline-derived CDR1 and CDR2 are MNHNY and SVGAGI (reference sequence). V was pared by 0 bases and J by 5 bases, with 11 bases between. The CDR3 loop spans 15 amino acids. This receptor was identified in a woman between 45 and 65 years old in good health and CMV-seropositive. Sequencing was carried out using PBMCs. This rearrangement joins TRBV6-6 to TRBJ2-1; TRBD2 might be the D (6 bases). CDR3 bases: TGTGCCAGCAGTTACTCGATTGGCGGGGACAATGAGCAGTTCTTC. Amino acids: CASSYSIGGDNEQFF.